This is a list of T cell receptor beta chains from one sample in a study of PD-1 blockade in classical Hodgkin lymphoma. Profiled with immunoSEQ multiplex PCR; TCRdb holds only in-frame clones, not every one. The sample holds about 47,000 clones, around 91% seen once. Specimen: peripheral blood mononuclear cells (PBMCs), collected before the fourth cycle of nivolumab. These receptors originate from a human donor with classical Hodgkin lymphoma. The CDR3 runs from the conserved cysteine through the conserved F or W. D genes are given only for firm matches. Not all rows give a size; the values are once, few, many and, for expanded clones, a class.

abundance	v_gene	d_gene	j_gene	CDR3nt	CDR3aa
-	TRBV6-5	-	TRBJ2-7	TGTGCCACCCGGACATTTTACGAGCAGTACTTC	CATRTFYEQYF
-	TRBV5-1	TRBD1	TRBJ2-2	TGCGCCAGCAGCTTAGACAGGGATCGGGAGCTGTTTTTT	CASSLDRDRELFF
-	TRBV6-1	-	TRBJ1-4	TGTGCCAGCAGTGTGTACAGTAATGAAAAACTGTTTTTT	CASSVYSNEKLFF
-	TRBV5-1	-	TRBJ2-3	TGCGCCAGCGCGGAAGCTAGCACAGATACGCAGTATTTT	CASAEASTDTQYF
-	TRBV13	-	TRBJ2-1	TGTGCCAGCAGCTTAAGACCCTCCTACAATGAGCAGTTCTTC	CASSLRPSYNEQFF
-	TRBV9	-	TRBJ1-2	TGTGCCAGCAGCGCCCCGGGGGGCTACACCTTC	CASSAPGGYTF
-	TRBV7-3	TRBD2	TRBJ2-3	TGTGCCAGCAGCAGTTCCGGGACTAGCGCCACAGATACGCAGTATTTT	CASSSSGTSATDTQYF
once	TRBV5-1	TRBD1	TRBJ1-1	TGCGCCAGCAGCTGGGGACAGAGGGTCGGAAGTGAAGCTTTCTTT	CASSWGQRVGSEAFF
-	TRBV9	-	TRBJ1-2	TGTGCCAGCAGCCCAACGGACGGCAGCTATGGCTACACCTTC	CASSPTDGSYGYTF
-	TRBV19	TRBD2	TRBJ2-5	TGTGCCAGTAGTATAGGGGCGGGAGTGGCGGAAGAGACCCAGTACTTC	CASSIGAGVAEETQYF
-	TRBV11-3	-	TRBJ2-1	TGTGCCAGCAGTCGGGACGCGACTGACAATGAGCAGTTCTTC	CASSRDATDNEQFF
-	TRBV30	-	TRBJ2-5	TGTGCCTGGAGTGTGTTTGAGACCCAGTACTTC	CAWSVFETQYF
once	TRBV30	-	TRBJ1-4	TGTGCCTGGAGCCCACCCCCGGGAATTAATGAAAAACTGTTTTTT	CAWSPPPGINEKLFF
once	TRBV7-6	TRBD2	TRBJ2-5	TGTGCCAGCAGCTTACGACTAGCGGGAGGCCAAGAGACCCAGTACTTC	CASSLRLAGGQETQYF
-	TRBV2	-	TRBJ1-5	TGTGCCAGCAGAAGGGGGACGGCGGGGCAGCCCCAGCATTTT	CASRRGTAGQPQHF
-	TRBV29-1	-	TRBJ2-7	TGCAGCGTTGAAGTGTTGGCCGGTTACGAGCAGTACTTC	CSVEVLAGYEQYF